The entry below describes one T cell receptor beta chain. The target of this receptor is not known. One base away there is no much larger clone; base qualities are not given. The data were obtained in a study of blood T cells in healthy people across ages (dated by TCRdb to the mid-2010s). With regard to the full study: Template switching captured roughly one uniquely barcoded TCR beta cDNA molecule per two T cells in model experiments. The study measured age-related changes in TCR beta repertoire diversity using deep sequencing normalized with unique cDNA molecular identifiers. The donors were divided into four age groups: young (average around 16 years), middle-aged (over 35), aged (about 60) and long-lived (approximately 74). To avoid experimental bias, donors of different ages were distributed randomly across sequencing lanes. For two donors (one aged 18 to 30 and one aged 80 or older), the study analyzed two additional independent replicas of 1 million unique cDNA reads from the same blood draw.

Clipping removes 7 bases from V and 5 bases from J, with 20 as the unmatched junction base count. CDR1 MNHEY and CDR2 SVGEGT were looked up in the germline V gene. The CDR3 spans 18 residues, from the cysteine through the phenylalanine. Just the 54-base CDR3 DNA is kept, in frame starting at base 1. General study outcomes and caveats: Observed TCR beta diversity per million T cells fell roughly linearly with age, and a significant reduction was already apparent by age roughly 40. The CMV infection status of donors was not known, potentially confounding age-related changes in expanded clonotypes. Estimates of total diversity based on one million sequenced T cells were considered lower bounds and underestimates. Observed TCR beta diversity correlated strongly with the percentage of naive T cells measured by flow cytometry. Since profiling was done on bulk unsorted PBMCs, naive and antigen-experienced compartments could not be conclusively compared. Compared with the aged group, the long-lived group had more naive CD4+ T cells, fewer expanded clones and increased TCR diversity, a pattern suggesting age selection.

Donors were under 40 systemically healthy Caucasian individuals from Russia aged roughly 6 to 100 years. Around 10 milliliters of peripheral blood were drawn from each donor into EDTA-treated Vacutainer tubes. PBMCs were isolated by Ficoll-Paque density-gradient centrifugation, with at least 6.5 million obtained per sample. Total RNA was extracted from PBMCs with Trizol reagent, with at least 6 micrograms obtained per sample. Naive CD45RAhigh/CD27high T cell percentages were measured by flow cytometry on a PBMC aliquot from every donor. The library relied on 5' RACE. TCRdb shows the sequencer as Illumina HiSeq 2500. A second PCR of about 7 to 12 cycles was run with a J-beta primer mix and a sample-barcoded 5' primer. A unique molecular identifier was introduced onto each TCR beta cDNA molecule by a template-switch 5' adaptor carrying 12 random nucleotides. Each sample yielded at least 2.5 million CDR3-containing paired-end reads. First-strand cDNA synthesis was performed from all RNA using the Mint cDNA synthesis kit, with priming by a TRBC-specific oligonucleotide. After uracil-DNA glycosylase treatment, a first 18-cycle PCR used universal primers M1SS and BC2_uni_R on all cDNA. The paper's data handling went like this. For normalization, 1 million high-quality reads were randomly selected from each sample, with every read carrying a distinct molecular identifier. Reads with shared molecular identifiers were discarded instead of being binned into consensus sequences. MiTCR, set to a Q25 quality threshold and the strictest error-elimination algorithm, was used for CDR3 identification, clonotype clustering and error correction. A nonparametric unseen species model with Euler transformation was used to estimate a lower bound on total TCR beta diversity. TCRdb cleaned the public reads at Q25 with fastp, built clones with MiXCR and kept in-frame beta chains. Each record represents a unique CDR3 protein, reported with the most common genes and DNA among its rows. TCRdb's processing, not the study's, gives the V and J calls here. For this sample the table gives 1.5 million to 2 million distinct CDR3 sequences, of which around 50% were detected only once. The ten most abundant clones make up approximately 2% of the sample.

This receptor chain uses TRBV6-2 or TRBV6-3 and TRBJ2-5, with 9 middle bases fitting TRBD2. Source material: blood. This receptor was identified in a woman in her thirties or forties in good health. The CDR3: CASIILQRGARTEETQYF. The sequenced DNA is TGTGCCAGCATTATTCTCCAGCGGGGGGCGAGAACGGAGGAGACCCAGTACTTC.